This passage covers 25 T cell receptor beta chains from one sample sequenced in a study of T cells in Graves' hyperthyroidism and ophthalmopathy. Amplified TCR beta CDR3 regions derived from RNA transcripts. First-round RT-PCR with HTBI primers amplified the TCR CDR3 region. Via MiXCR, TCRdb re-called the multiplex PCR reads, giving one row per CDR3 protein. The data hold hundreds of thousands of distinct CDR3 sequences, with 13% observed a single time. Sequencing was performed on blood. The source of these receptors is a young woman with Graves' hyperthyroidism.

This clonotype has a count of ten or more. The chain employs TRBV28 and TRBJ2-7; 8 nucleotides align to TRBD2. The CDR3 contains 17 residues. The V gene end was trimmed by 10 bases and the J gene end by 7 bases; junction bases not matched to a gene: 24. Germline CDR1 and CDR2: MDHEN and SYDVKM. The CDR3 nucleotides read TGTGCCACCCACCCGGGACGGGAGGGATCACCTTACCGGGAGCAGTACTTC. Its protein product is CATHPGREGSPYREQYF.

This clonotype was recorded a few times. The junction shows a germline mismatch at one end, possibly a read error. This chain joins TRBV29-1 and TRBJ1-2; 11 bases agree with TRBD1. CDR1 and CDR2 (germline): SQVTM, ANQGSEA. This CDR3 is built from 15 residues. The CDR3 region has the DNA TGCAGCGTTGTAGGGGACAGGGGGTCTAACTATAGCTACACCTTC. This encodes CSVVGDRGSNYSYTF.

This clonotype was seen ten or more times. The chain is built from TRBV6-2 or TRBV6-3 and TRBJ2-7; TRBD1 might be the D (6 bases). Per the germline V gene, CDR1 is MNHEY and CDR2 is SVGEGT. This CDR3 has 16 amino acids. Trimming removed 0 bases from V and 2 bases from J, with 14 bases in between. CDR3 in DNA: TGTGCCAGCAGTTACTCGAGTACAGGGAGTGCCTACGAGCAGTACTTC. Residues: CASSYSSTGSAYEQYF.

The chain has TRBV24-1 and TRBJ2-1; 7 nucleotides match TRBD2. The CDR3 contains 15 residues. V trimming: 5 bases; J trimming: 5 bases; junction bases outside the gene matches: 8. Germline lookup yields CDR1 KGHDR and CDR2 SFDVKD. CDR3 sequence: CATSAAGVTNNEQFF. CDR3 nucleotides: TGTGCCACCAGTGCGGCGGGGGTTACCAACAATGAGCAGTTCTTC.

This clonotype has at least ten counts. The chain recombines TRBV20-1 with TRBJ2-5; no definite D call. This CDR3 is 12 amino acids long. Germline CDR1 DFQATT, CDR2 SNEGSKA (reference sequence). V was shortened by 0 bases and J by 2 bases, with 4 bases between the two germline ends. DNA for the CDR3: TGCAGTGCTAGAGACAGACAAGAGACCCAGTACTTC. Encoded protein: CSARDRQETQYF.

This clonotype was recorded at least ten times. CDR3 in DNA: TGTGCCAGCAGTATTCCAGGGGTTGGAGGCTACACCTTC. Encoded protein: CASSIPGVGGYTF. The J gene is TRBJ1-2, the V gene TRBV12-3 or TRBV12-4; tentative D call: TRBD1 (6 bases). Trimming removed 5 bases at V and 8 bases at J, with 15 bases between. The CDR3 sequence is 13 residues long.

This clonotype was observed a handful of times. The chain carries TRBV28 and TRBJ1-3, with D perhaps TRBD1 (6 bases). The CDR3 is made up of 16 amino acids. CDR1 and CDR2 (germline): MDHEN, SYDVKM. V was cut by 4 bases and J by 0 bases, with 13 bases left in between. CDR3 sequence reads: CASSSDRLSSGNTIYF. The CDR3 DNA is TGTGCCAGCAGTTCCGACAGGCTGAGCTCTGGAAACACCATATATTTT. Supplemented by reference TRBV28 and TRBJ1-3, the full variable domain reads DVKVTQSSRYLVKRTGEKVFLECVQDMDHENMFWYRQDPGLGLRLIYFSYDVKMKEKGDIPEGYSVSREKKERFSLILESASTNQTSMYLCASSSDRLSSGNTIYFGEGSWLTVV.

In this sample, this clonotype turned up many times. The chain recombines TRBV20-1 with TRBJ2-7, with D unresolved. Per germline, CDR1 DFQATT and CDR2 SNEGSKA (reference sequence). Between the trimmed V and J ends, which lost 0 bases and 2 bases, there was a span of 14 bases. The CDR3 loop spans 15 amino acids. The CDR3 reads CSARDRRRTAYEQYF. In nucleotides, the CDR3 is TGCAGTGCTAGAGATCGCCGGCGTACTGCCTACGAGCAGTACTTC.

This clonotype was detected ten times or more. CDR3 DNA sequence: TGTGCCAGCAGCGTAGAGGGACAGGATTACAATGAGCAGTTCTTC. Translating it yields CASSVEGQDYNEQFF. V gene TRBV9 combines with J gene TRBJ2-1; 8 nucleotides agree with TRBD1. The CDR3 runs to 15 residues. In germline, CDR1 is SGDLS, CDR2 YYNGEE. After removal of 0 bases from V and 4 bases from J, the junction contained 3 bases not matched to a gene.

The genes are TRBV3-1 and TRBJ2-3; TRBD2 agrees at 8 bases. The CDR3 runs to 17 residues. CDR1 is LGHDT and CDR2 is YNNKEL in the germline V gene (reference sequence). The J segment lost 3 bases and the V segment lost 4 bases, leaving 12 bases of the junction unmatched. The CDR3, as DNA: TGTGCCAGCAGCCCCGACCCGGGACTAGGGGGGACAGATACGCAGTATTTT. It specifies CASSPDPGLGGTDTQYF.

The V call is TRBV20-1, the J call TRBJ1-6; D is unclear. Germline V lookup: CDR1 DFQATT, CDR2 SNEGSKA (reference sequence). Trimming pared 3 bases from V and 14 bases from J, leaving 20 bases between. The CDR3 is 14 amino acids. The CDR3: CSASSYVTDFSLHF. The CDR3 bases are TGCAGTGCTAGCTCCTATGTTACCGATTTCTCCCTCCACTTT.

This clonotype was seen ten or more times. The chain recombines TRBV3-1 with TRBJ2-7; 8 nucleotides match TRBD2. The CDR3 contains 16 residues. The germline V gene has CDR1 LGHDT and CDR2 YNNKEL (reference sequence). Trimming took 0 bases from V and 8 from J; bases not matched to a gene: 12. The CDR3 region is CASSQDLVGRAHKQYF. In nucleotides, the CDR3 is TGTGCCAGCAGCCAAGATCTGGTCGGGAGGGCCCACAAGCAGTACTTC.

The table lists this clonotype with many counts. The rearrangement uses TRBV29-1 and TRBJ1-5, with TRBD1 as a possible D gene (5 bases). Trimming removed 2 bases at V and 6 bases at J, with 11 bases between. Germline lookup yields CDR1 SQVTM and CDR2 ANQGSEA. This CDR3 region has 13 residues. Written as DNA, the CDR3 is TGCAGCGTTGAACAGGGAGAGGGTCAGCCCCAGCATTTT. Its protein product is CSVEQGEGQPQHF.

This sequence joins TRBV9 and TRBJ2-5; TRBD2 matches 9 bases. The junction had 4 bases not matched to a gene; V was cut back by 0 bases and J by 4 bases. Germline V lookup: CDR1 SGDLS, CDR2 YYNGEE. The CDR3 sequence is 15 residues long. The CDR3 region has the DNA TGTGCCAGCAGCGTAGGGGGACTAGCAGCAGAGACCCAGTACTTC. Translating gives CASSVGGLAAETQYF.

This clonotype came up many times. The J gene is TRBJ2-5, the V gene TRBV6-2 or TRBV6-3, with 15 nucleotides matching TRBD2. V trimming: 5 bases; J trimming: 5 bases; junction bases outside the gene matches: 6. Germline loops: CDR1 MNHEY, CDR2 SVGEGT. The CDR3 extends over 16 amino acids. The CDR3 spells CASSLGGLAGGETQYF. CDR3 DNA sequence: TGTGCCAGCAGTCTCGGGGGACTAGCGGGAGGCGAGACCCAGTACTTC.

The chain's CDR3 is CASSYRWLQGGPTQYF. CDR3 nucleotide sequence: TGTGCCAGCAGTTACCGTTGGTTACAAGGGGGGCCTACGCAGTATTTT. This chain uses TRBV6-2 or TRBV6-3 with TRBJ2-3; D might be TRBD1 or TRBD2, each matching 6 bases. The CDR3 runs to 16 residues. V was shortened by 2 bases and J by 8 bases, with 20 bases between the two germline ends. Germline loops: CDR1 MNHEY, CDR2 SVGEGT.

This clonotype has a count of ten or more. The CDR3, as DNA: TGTGCCAGCAGTTTGGGACAGGGGTTAGCGGGAGGGCAATCCTTACTAAACACAGATACGCAGTATTTT. It translates to CASSLGQGLAGGQSLLNTDTQYF. The chain joins TRBV12-3 or TRBV12-4 to TRBJ2-3, with D perhaps TRBD2 (11 bases). The CDR3 has 23 residues. V gave up 3 bases and J gave up 2 bases, with 36 bases separating them.

This clonotype was found many times. The J gene is TRBJ1-1, the V gene TRBV6-1; TRBD1 is a possible D gene (5 bases). CDR1 is MNHNS and CDR2 is SASEGT in the germline V gene. The CDR3 loop spans 13 amino acids. Trimming removed 7 bases at V and 7 bases at J, with 16 bases between. The CDR3 region is CASTIRRDGEAFF. CDR3 nucleotide sequence: TGTGCCAGCACCATCAGAAGGGACGGTGAAGCTTTCTTT.

The gene calls are TRBV30 and TRBJ1-4; D gene unclear. Trimming pared 4 bases from V and 0 bases from J, leaving 12 bases between. The CDR3 totals 15 residues. Looked up from germline, CDR1 is GTSNPN and CDR2 is SVGIG (reference sequence). CDR3 in DNA: TGTGCCTGGATGCCGAAGGGTGCAACTAATGAAAAACTGTTTTTT. Protein product: CAWMPKGATNEKLFF.

Details on this clonotype: This sequence may be a read error, since a much larger clone differs from it by one base. The chain joins TRBV20-1 to TRBJ2-2; either TRBD1 or TRBD2 may fit D (5 bases each). CDR3 length: 11 amino acids. CDR1 is DFQATT, CDR2 SNEGSKA, per germline (reference sequence). CDR3 loop: CSAKGTGQLFF. The CDR3 nucleotides read TGCAGTGCTAAAGGGACCGGGCAGCTGTTTTTT.

The sample holds many counts of this clonotype. This chain links TRBV5-1 with TRBJ1-1; D not certain. The CDR3 consists of 13 residues. Germline loops: CDR1 SGHRS, CDR2 YFSETQ. The V gene lost 0 bases and the J gene lost 8 bases, with 11 bases spanning the gap. CDR3 nucleotides: TGCGCCAGCAGCTTGGAGGGCCGCAGGGAAGCTTTCTTT. Amino acids: CASSLEGRREAFF. Full variable domain (missing parts from reference TRBV5-1 and TRBJ1-1): KAGVTQTPRYLIKTRGQQVTLSCSPISGHRSVSWYQQTPGQGLQFLFEYFSETQRNKGNFPGRFSGRQFSNSRSEMNVSTLELGDSALYLCASSLEGRREAFFGQGTRLTVV.

This clonotype was detected many times. This chain connects TRBV28 to TRBJ2-3; D remains ambiguous. The germline V gene has CDR1 MDHEN and CDR2 SYDVKM. There are 14 residues in the CDR3. The V end was cut by 6 bases, the J end by 6 bases, with 16 bases between. DNA for the CDR3: TGTGCCAGCAGCTCCACGCAAATAGGGGATACGCAGTATTTT. It is translated as CASSSTQIGDTQYF.

This clonotype occurred a few times. This rearrangement joins TRBV4-3 to TRBJ1-5, with 9 positions matching TRBD1. The CDR3 runs 15 residues. V shed 3 bases, J shed 3 bases, and the junction held 3 bases outside the gene matches. CDR1 and CDR2 (germline): LGHNA, YSLEER. The CDR3 region is CASSHGQGNNQPQHF. CDR3 DNA: TGCGCCAGCAGCCACGGACAGGGGAACAATCAGCCCCAGCATTTT.

This clonotype was observed many times. The chain has TRBV7-3 and TRBJ1-1; 9 bases match TRBD1. After removal of 5 bases from V and 4 bases from J, the junction contained 2 bases not matched to a gene. Germline CDR1 is SGHTA and CDR2 is FQGTGA. This CDR3 is built from 13 residues. CDR3 amino acids: CASSATGGTEAFF. The CDR3 DNA reads TGTGCCAGCAGCGCGACAGGGGGCACTGAAGCTTTCTTT.

This clonotype was seen many times. This sequence joins TRBV20-1 and TRBJ2-7; 7 bases fit TRBD1. CDR3 size: 12 residues. CDR1 and CDR2 (germline): DFQATT, SNEGSKA (reference sequence). The CDR3 coding sequence is TGCAGCCCCAGACAGGGTCATGGCGAGCAGTACTTC. Its protein product is CSPRQGHGEQYF.